This T cell receptor (beta chain) was sequenced during a study of control samples from healthy donors and cancer patients. In its sample, this clone was seen once. This table comes from immunoSEQ multiplex PCR, and its TCRdb copy is limited to in-frame clones, with some not included. The sample holds some 80,000 clones, 70% to 90% seen once. From germline, CDR1 is MDHEN and CDR2 SYDVKM. Unmatched junction bases numbered 14, after V lost 7 bases and J lost 9 bases. This CDR3 region has 15 residues. The sequence came from a woman aged 55-70 years with head and neck cancer. The sequenced material came from PBMCs. This rearrangement joins TRBV28 to TRBJ2-5; 10 bases line up with TRBD2. CDR3 amino acids: CASTVAGGGGGAQYF. As DNA, the CDR3 is TGTGCCAGCACCGTAGCGGGAGGAGGCGGAGGGGCCCAGTACTTC. The whole variable domain, filled in from reference TRBV28 and TRBJ2-5, reads DVKVTQSSRYLVKRTGEKVFLECVQDMDHENMFWYRQDPGLGLRLIYFSYDVKMKEKGDIPEGYSVSREKKERFSLILESASTNQTSMYLCASTVAGGGGGAQYFGPGTRLLVL.